One sample yielded the 8 T cell receptor beta chains listed below, sequenced in a study of T cell responses to AZD1222 COVID-19 vaccine. Only in-frame clones appear in the TCRdb table, and some are missing; sequencing was by immunoSEQ multiplex PCR. The profile shows 130,000 or so clones, 90% of them singletons. The material was peripheral blood, obtained on day 0 of AZD1222 vaccination. Source of these receptors: an adult in good health.

This chain connects TRBV5-1 to TRBJ2-7; TRBD1 agrees at 12 bases. Losses at the gene ends were 2 bases for V and 4 bases for J; bases not matched to a gene: 4. Germline CDR1 and CDR2: SGHRS and YFSETQ. The CDR3 extends over 15 amino acids. The CDR3 nucleotides are TGCGCCAGCAGCTTCGGGACAGGGGGCTTGTACGAGCAGTACTTC. Translation: CASSFGTGGLYEQYF.

The V and J genes are TRBV5-6 and TRBJ2-5; D ambiguous. Looked up from germline, CDR1 is SGHDT and CDR2 is YYEEEE. The CDR3 extends over 13 amino acids. The ends were cut back, 0 bases at V and 5 bases at J, with 8 bases in the middle. CDR3 sequence reads: CASSLGSVETQYF. CDR3 nucleotide sequence: TGTGCCAGCAGCTTGGGGTCCGTGGAGACCCAGTACTTC.

The chain couples TRBV7-9 to TRBJ1-5; D perhaps matches TRBD1 (6 bases). Germline CDR1 and CDR2: SEHNR and FQNEAQ (reference sequence). The CDR3 totals 14 residues. The germline V and J ends were trimmed by 4 bases and 0 bases, with 7 bases remaining between them. Written as DNA, the CDR3 is TGTGCCAGCAGCTCCAGGGGTAGCAATCAGCCCCAGCATTTT. Encoded protein: CASSSRGSNQPQHF.

This clone was detected once. This chain connects TRBV24-1 to TRBJ1-1; D possibly corresponds to TRBD1 (5 bases). CDR3 length: 13 residues. V was pared by 6 bases and J by 0 bases, with 7 bases between. Germline CDR1 is KGHDR and CDR2 is SFDVKD. The CDR3: CATSQGVNTEAFF. CDR3 nucleotides: TGTGCCACCAGTCAAGGGGTGAACACTGAAGCTTTCTTT.

V usage is TRBV28 and J usage is TRBJ1-5; no definite D call. Germline CDR1 reads MDHEN; CDR2 reads SYDVKM. The length of the CDR3 is 12 residues. V shed 8 bases and J shed 2 bases, with 7 bases lying between them. The CDR3 sequence: CASRVGNQPQHF. CDR3 bases: TGTGCCAGCCGGGTCGGCAATCAGCCCCAGCATTTT. The complete variable domain, with remaining parts taken from reference TRBV28 and TRBJ1-5, reads DVKVTQSSRYLVKRTGEKVFLECVQDMDHENMFWYRQDPGLGLRLIYFSYDVKMKEKGDIPEGYSVSREKKERFSLILESASTNQTSMYLCASRVGNQPQHFGDGTRLSIL.

The rearrangement uses TRBV2 and TRBJ1-1; D unclear. CDR1 and CDR2 from the germline V gene are SNHLY and FYNNEI. Trimming pared 2 bases from V and 1 base from J, leaving 8 bases between. The CDR3 consists of 14 residues. The CDR3 loop reads CASSETPGNTEAFF. CDR3 DNA: TGTGCCAGCAGTGAAACCCCAGGGAACACTGAAGCTTTCTTT.

This chain links TRBV5-1 with TRBJ1-2; tentative D call: TRBD1 (5 bases). There are 13 residues in the CDR3. From germline, CDR1 is SGHRS and CDR2 YFSETQ. V was shortened by 3 bases and J by 5 bases, with 11 bases between the two germline ends. CDR3 sequence reads: CASSWEEGYGYTF. CDR3 nucleotides: TGCGCCAGCAGCTGGGAAGAGGGGTATGGCTACACCTTC.

V usage is TRBV7-6 and J usage is TRBJ2-7, with D possibly TRBD2 on 7 matching bases. The V and J ends lost 4 bases and 4 bases respectively, with 20 bases between them. The CDR3 contains 16 residues. Per the germline V gene, CDR1 is SGHVS and CDR2 is FNYEAQ. This CDR3 reads CASSSIQGRAAYEQYF. The CDR3 DNA follows: TGTGCCAGCAGCTCAATCCAGGGGAGGGCAGCTTACGAGCAGTACTTC.